The present entry profiles one TCR beta chain with its context. Germline lookup yields CDR1 LGHDT and CDR2 YNNKEL (reference sequence). The CDR3 covers 15 residues. V was cut by 2 bases and J by 5 bases, with 15 bases left in between. These data belong to a study of blood T cell repertoires in COVID-19. Data came from immunoSEQ multiplex PCR; TCRdb stores just in-frame clones and leaves some out. The sample holds over 200,000 clones, around 90% seen once. Sample: PBMCs or T cells enriched from blood (not recorded which). The TCR sequence derives from a man in his thirties or forties who had been exposed to COVID-19. This chain connects TRBV3-1 (or the pseudogene TRBV3-2) to TRBJ1-2; no clear D. CDR3: CASSQKASGDYGYTF. CDR3 in DNA: TGTGCCAGCAGCCAAAAGGCCTCCGGAGATTATGGCTACACCTTC.